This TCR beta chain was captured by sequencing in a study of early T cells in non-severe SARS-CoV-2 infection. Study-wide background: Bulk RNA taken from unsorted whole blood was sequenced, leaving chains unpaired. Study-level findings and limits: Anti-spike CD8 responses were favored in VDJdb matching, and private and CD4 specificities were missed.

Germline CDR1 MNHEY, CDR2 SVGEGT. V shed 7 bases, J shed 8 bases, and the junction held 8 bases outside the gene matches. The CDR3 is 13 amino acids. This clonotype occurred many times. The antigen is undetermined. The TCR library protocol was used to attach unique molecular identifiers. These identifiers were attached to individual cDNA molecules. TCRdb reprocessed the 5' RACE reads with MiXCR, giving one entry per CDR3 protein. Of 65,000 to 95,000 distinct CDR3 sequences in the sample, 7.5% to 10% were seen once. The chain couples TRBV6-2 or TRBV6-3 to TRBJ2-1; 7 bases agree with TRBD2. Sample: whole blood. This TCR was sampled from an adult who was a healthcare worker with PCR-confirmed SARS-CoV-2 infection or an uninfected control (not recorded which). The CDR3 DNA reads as TGTGCCAGCACCAAGGATGGGAGGGATGAGCAGTTCTTC. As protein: CASTKDGRDEQFF.